This TCR beta chain is drawn from a study of shared clonotypes between healthy human individuals. At a deep level, the assay was run. The repertoire was sequenced with immunoSEQ multiplex PCR; TCRdb's copy has only in-frame clones and lacks some. The sample records about 95,000 clones, roughly two thirds being singletons. Donors included only healthy HIV-negative adults lacking recent acute infections or vaccinations. This clone came up many times. The germline CDR1 and CDR2 sequences are SNHLY and FYNNEI. V lost 7 bases, J lost 2 bases, and 11 bases lay in between. The CDR3 is 13 residues long. The clonotype originates from a man aged 25 to 40 in good health. Source material: memory CD8+ T cells sorted from blood. As to subset: CD45RO+ cells pooled with CCR7-negative TemRA cells. The chain joins TRBV2 to TRBJ1-1, with TRBD1 as a possible D gene (5 bases). The CDR3 nucleotides read TGTGCCAGCACACGGGGCCCCAACACTGAAGCTTTCTTT. Amino acids: CASTRGPNTEAFF.